This note documents a single TCR beta chain sequence. Participants, about 18 to 90 years old, spanned under 25 US areas. The study assigned cohorts using participant-reported clinical history. These data originate in a study of blood T cell repertoires in COVID-19. Study-wide background: Acute and convalescent COVID-19 specimens originated in the United States, Italy and Spain.

Per the study methods: From reference gene primer amplification, estimates of nucleated cell counts were derived. The repertoire was sequenced with immunoSEQ multiplex PCR; TCRdb's copy has only in-frame clones and lacks some. V and J calls and clone size follow that table, whereas D and trimming were derived from the DNA. Among a few hundred thousand clones listed, 75% to 85% were seen once. V was trimmed by 1 base and J by 0 bases, leaving 13 bases between them. The CDR3 has 17 residues. Germline lookup yields CDR1 SGHAT and CDR2 FQNNGV. The specimen was PBMCs or T cells enriched from blood (not recorded which). The TCR originated in a man aged 30 to 45 with acute COVID-19. The chain combines TRBV11-2 with TRBJ2-1; perhaps TRBD1 as D (6 bases). The CDR3 nucleotides read TGTGCCAGCAGCTTAGGGGTAGGGGGAAGCTCCTACAATGAGCAGTTCTTC. Protein sequence: CASSLGVGGSSYNEQFF.